The 17 T cell receptor beta chains given below trace back to one sample, sequenced in a study of T cell repertoires in cytomegalovirus infection. Each CDR3 protein is one row after TCRdb ran MiXCR on the reads. Among 200,000 to 300,000 distinct CDR3 sequences listed, 9% to 15% were seen once. The specimen sequenced was PBMCs. The receptors were sampled from a human donor in good health (CMV status not recorded). Some clones in this sample may be carry-over from other donors' samples.

This clonotype was observed a handful of times. The rearrangement joins TRBV7-7 to TRBJ2-1; 11 nucleotides match TRBD2. The CDR3 loop spans 15 amino acids. J was trimmed by 5 bases and V by 1 base; bases with no gene match: 1. Germline CDR1 is SSHAT and CDR2 is FNYEAQ (reference sequence). CDR3 nucleotides: TGTGCCAGCAGCTTAGTAGCGGGGGGGGACAATGAGCAGTTCTTC. Translation gives CASSLVAGGDNEQFF. Full variable domain (outside the CDR3, taken from reference TRBV7-7 and TRBJ2-1): GAGVSQSPRYKVTKRGQDVTLRCDPISSHATLYWYQQALGQGPEFLTYFNYEAQPDKSGLPSDRFSAERPEGSISTLTIQRTEQRDSAMYRCASSLVAGGDNEQFFGPGTRLTVL.

The chain employs TRBV5-1 and TRBJ2-1; D unclear. This CDR3 is 14 amino acids long. V lost 3 bases and J 0 bases, leaving 7 bases between the germline ends. The germline CDR1 and CDR2 sequences are SGHRS and YFSETQ. CDR3 loop: CASSSGSSYNEQFF. The CDR3 region has the DNA TGCGCCAGCAGCTCCGGTAGCTCCTACAATGAGCAGTTCTTC.

With regard to this clonotype: At one boundary the junction diverges from the germline segment, which might be a read error. The J gene is TRBJ2-1, the V gene TRBV5-4; 12 nucleotides agree with TRBD2. CDR3 size: 16 residues. Germline CDR1 and CDR2: SGHNT and YYREEE (reference sequence). In DNA form, the CDR3 reads TGTGCCAGCAGCCCCGGACTAGCGGGAAGCTACAATGATCAGTTCTTC. Its protein product is CASSPGLAGSYNDQFF.

There are a few counts of this clonotype. The chain uses TRBV28 and TRBJ1-2, with 12 bases matching TRBD1. The V and J ends lost 4 bases and 5 bases, in that order; junction bases with no gene match: 2. CDR1 and CDR2 (germline): MDHEN, SYDVKM. CDR3 length equals 14 residues. CDR3 nucleotides: TGTGCCAGCAGTTCGGGACAGGGGGCATATGGCTACACCTTC. This gives the protein CASSSGQGAYGYTF.

This clonotype came up many times. V and J are TRBV7-2 and TRBJ1-6; D gene uncertain. Germline CDR1 SGHTA, CDR2 FQGNSA. CDR3 length equals 14 residues. V lost 3 bases and J lost 8, with 11 bases in between. The DNA for the CDR3 is TGTGCCAGCAGCTTTAAGGGCCAGGATTCACCCCTCCACTTT. Its protein is CASSFKGQDSPLHF.

This clonotype was detected ten times or more. The rearrangement uses TRBV7-2 and TRBJ1-1, with D perhaps matching TRBD1 (5 bases). Trimming pared 5 bases from V and 1 base from J, leaving 14 bases between. CDR1 SGHTA and CDR2 FQGNSA come from the germline V gene. CDR3 size: 15 residues. Here the CDR3 reads CASSPFSTGNTEAFF. CDR3 DNA sequence: TGTGCCAGCAGCCCATTTTCTACAGGGAACACTGAAGCTTTCTTT.

This clonotype was seen a handful of times. The genes are TRBV5-6 and TRBJ2-7; unclear D gene. Germline V gene sequence: CDR1 SGHDT, CDR2 YYEEEE. The CDR3 totals 13 residues. V was pared by 0 bases and J by 3 bases, with 7 bases between. CDR3 protein: CASSLVGVYEQYF. The CDR3 coding sequence is TGTGCCAGCAGCTTGGTAGGAGTCTACGAGCAGTACTTC.

This clonotype was recorded at least ten times. This chain uses TRBV6-2 or TRBV6-3 with TRBJ2-1; D might be TRBD1 or TRBD2, each matching 5 bases. CDR3 length: 17 amino acids. The V end lost 4 bases, the J end lost 3 bases, and 19 bases lay between the germline ends. Germline assignment: CDR1 MNHEY and CDR2 SVGEGT. CDR3 region: CASSSAWGKTHYNEQFF. The CDR3 nucleotides are TGTGCCAGCAGTTCCGCATGGGGGAAGACACACTACAATGAGCAGTTCTTC.

This clonotype was detected a few times. The rearrangement joins TRBV6-6 to TRBJ2-5; D not resolved. This CDR3 has 13 residues. The V gene lost 8 bases and the J gene lost 5 bases, with 15 bases spanning the gap. Germline V lookup: CDR1 MNHNY, CDR2 SVGAGI (reference sequence). The CDR3 sequence is CASLENPLETQYF. The DNA for the CDR3 is TGTGCCAGCCTGGAGAATCCCCTGGAGACCCAGTACTTC.

This clonotype was picked up many times. The rearrangement joins TRBV7-2 to TRBJ2-5, with D possibly TRBD1 on 6 matching bases. CDR1 is SGHTA, CDR2 FQGNSA, per germline. Trimming shortened V by 7 bases and J by 3 bases, and 18 bases separated the two germline ends. CDR3 length equals 15 residues. The CDR3 nucleotides read TGTGCCAGCAACCTGGACAGTCATCCGAAAGAGACCCAGTACTTC. As protein: CASNLDSHPKETQYF.

The chain joins TRBV12-5 to TRBJ2-5; 7 bases line up with TRBD2. The J segment lost 8 bases and the V segment lost 6 bases, leaving 9 bases of the junction unmatched. The CDR3 is 13 amino acids. Germline CDR1 and CDR2: LGHNT and FRNRAP. The DNA of the CDR3 is TGTGCTAGTGGGTCCAATACGGGAGGAACCCAGTACTTC. It is translated as CASGSNTGGTQYF.

This clonotype was counted between two and nine times. This may come from a read error, since a much larger clone is one base off. The chain carries TRBV7-2 and TRBJ2-7, with no clear D. There are 12 residues in the CDR3. Germline loops: CDR1 SGHTA, CDR2 FQGNSA. CDR3 DNA: TGTGTCAGCAGCTTATATCCCCCCGAGCAGTACTTC. This translates into CVSSLYPPEQYF.

This clonotype was seen ten or more times. Germline is not matched at one junction end, which may reflect a read error. This sequence joins TRBV7-9 and TRBJ2-2, with TRBD1 identical over 10 bases. This CDR3 contains 14 residues. Germline-derived CDR1 and CDR2 are SEHNR and FQNEAQ (reference sequence). In DNA form, the CDR3 reads TGTGCCAGCAGCCCTCAAACCGGGACAGGGGAACTGTTTTTT. It encodes CASSPQTGTGELFF.

The chain recombines TRBV28 with TRBJ2-1, with D possibly called TRBD1 or TRBD2 (5 bases each). The CDR3 totals 16 residues. Trimming shortened V by 5 bases and J by 2 bases, and 16 bases separated the two germline ends. Germline lookup yields CDR1 MDHEN and CDR2 SYDVKM. In DNA, the CDR3 is TGTGCCAGCAGTCCCGGGGACCCTAAACCCTACAATGAGCAGTTCTTC. Translation: CASSPGDPKPYNEQFF.

This clonotype has a count of ten or more. The genes are TRBV7-8 and TRBJ2-7, with 11 bases that match TRBD1. This CDR3 is 13 amino acids long. Germline lookup yields CDR1 SGHVS and CDR2 FQNEAQ. J was trimmed by 7 bases and V by 1 base; bases with no gene match: 0. The CDR3 is CASSLGDRGEQYF. In nucleotides, the CDR3 is TGTGCCAGCAGCTTAGGGGACAGGGGGGAGCAGTACTTC.

This clonotype has a count of ten or more. This chain uses TRBV7-3 with TRBJ1-1, with D perhaps TRBD1 (5 bases). Between the trimmed V and J ends, which lost 1 base and 0 bases, there was a span of 9 bases. The CDR3 runs 15 residues. Germline CDR1 and CDR2: SGHTA and FQGTGA. CDR3 bases: TGTGCCAGCAGCTTAAACAGACAGATGAACACTGAAGCTTTCTTT. This encodes CASSLNRQMNTEAFF.

This clonotype has at least ten counts. DNA for the CDR3: TGTGCCAGCAGCTTGAGAGGGGGCAGTACGGCCGAGCAGTACTTC. Translation gives CASSLRGGSTAEQYF. The chain joins TRBV5-5 to TRBJ2-7; 7 bases match TRBD1. In germline, CDR1 is SGHKS, CDR2 YYEKEE (reference sequence). This CDR3 is 15 amino acids long. V shed 1 base and J 6 bases; nucleotides not matched to a gene: 10.